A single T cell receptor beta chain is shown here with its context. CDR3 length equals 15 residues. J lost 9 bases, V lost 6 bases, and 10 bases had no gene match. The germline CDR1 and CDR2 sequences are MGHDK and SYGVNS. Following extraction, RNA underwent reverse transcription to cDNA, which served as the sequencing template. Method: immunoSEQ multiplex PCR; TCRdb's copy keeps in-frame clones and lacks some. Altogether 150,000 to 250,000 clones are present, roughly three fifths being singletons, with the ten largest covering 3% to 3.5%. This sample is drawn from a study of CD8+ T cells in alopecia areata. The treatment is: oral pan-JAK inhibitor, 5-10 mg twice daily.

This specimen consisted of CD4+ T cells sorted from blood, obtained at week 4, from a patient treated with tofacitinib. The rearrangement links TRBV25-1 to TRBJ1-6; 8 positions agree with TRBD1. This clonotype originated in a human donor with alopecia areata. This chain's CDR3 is CASRRTGYEGSPLHF. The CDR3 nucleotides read TGTGCCAGCAGAAGGACAGGGTATGAGGGTTCACCCCTCCACTTT.